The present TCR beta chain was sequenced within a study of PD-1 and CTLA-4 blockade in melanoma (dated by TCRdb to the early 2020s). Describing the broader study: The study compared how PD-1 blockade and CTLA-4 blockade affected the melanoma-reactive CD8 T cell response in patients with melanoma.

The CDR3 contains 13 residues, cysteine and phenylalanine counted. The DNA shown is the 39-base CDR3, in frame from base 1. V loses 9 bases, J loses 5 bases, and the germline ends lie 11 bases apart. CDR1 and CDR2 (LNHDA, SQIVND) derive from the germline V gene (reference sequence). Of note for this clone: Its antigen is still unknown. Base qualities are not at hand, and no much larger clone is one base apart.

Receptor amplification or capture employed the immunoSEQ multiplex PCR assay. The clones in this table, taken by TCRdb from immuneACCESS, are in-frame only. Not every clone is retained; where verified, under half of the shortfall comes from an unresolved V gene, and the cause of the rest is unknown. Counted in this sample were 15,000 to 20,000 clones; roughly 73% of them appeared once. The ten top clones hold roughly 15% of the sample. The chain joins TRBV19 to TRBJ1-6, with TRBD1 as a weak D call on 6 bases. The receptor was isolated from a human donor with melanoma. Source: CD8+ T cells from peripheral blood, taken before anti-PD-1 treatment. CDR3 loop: CASGGANNSPLHF. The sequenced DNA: TGTGCCAGCGGGGGGGCAAATAATTCACCCCTCCACTTT.